This is a list of T cell receptor beta chains from one sample in a study of cytomegalovirus exposure and HLA in healthy donors. Clones were read by immunoSEQ multiplex PCR, and TCRdb kept only the in-frame ones, dropping some. The sample shows around 150,000 clones, roughly 76% of them seen only once. Sequenced input: PBMCs. The receptor set was obtained from a woman between 50 and 59 years old in good health and CMV-seronegative. Each CDR3 is given with its conserved first and last residue. Each record gives: V gene, D gene, clone size, J gene, CDR3 protein, CDR3 DNA. The D gene is left open where the match is weak. Only some rows state a clone size, as once, few, many or a class for expanded clones.

v_call: TRBV6-5; d_call: TRBD2; clone_size: -; j_call: TRBJ2-1; cdr3_aa: CASSRLAAYNEQFF; cdr3_nt: TGTGCCAGCAGCCGACTAGCGGCATACAATGAGCAGTTCTTC
v_call: TRBV5-6; d_call: TRBD1; clone_size: once; j_call: TRBJ1-1; cdr3_aa: CASSLGTGSTEAFF; cdr3_nt: TGTGCCAGCAGCTTAGGGACAGGAAGCACTGAAGCTTTCTTT
v_call: TRBV7-2; d_call: -; clone_size: -; j_call: TRBJ1-1; cdr3_aa: CASRPGQGNTEAFF; cdr3_nt: TGTGCCAGCCGTCCAGGACAAGGGAACACTGAAGCTTTCTTT
v_call: TRBV7-8; d_call: TRBD1; clone_size: -; j_call: TRBJ1-1; cdr3_aa: CASSRGTATQAFF; cdr3_nt: TGTGCCAGCAGCCGAGGGACAGCCACTCAAGCTTTCTTT
v_call: TRBV4-3; d_call: -; clone_size: -; j_call: TRBJ1-2; cdr3_aa: CASSQVGQSYGYTF; cdr3_nt: TGCGCCAGCAGCCAAGTTGGACAGAGCTATGGCTACACCTTC
v_call: TRBV29-1; d_call: -; clone_size: -; j_call: TRBJ2-7; cdr3_aa: CSVVDRTSSYEQYF; cdr3_nt: TGCAGCGTTGTTGACAGGACTAGCTCCTACGAGCAGTACTTC
v_call: TRBV5-5; d_call: -; clone_size: -; j_call: TRBJ1-5; cdr3_aa: CASSLIPGVGNQPQHF; cdr3_nt: TGTGCCAGCAGCTTGATCCCAGGCGTGGGCAATCAGCCCCAGCATTTT
v_call: TRBV5-6; d_call: -; clone_size: -; j_call: TRBJ1-2; cdr3_aa: CASSLDLGAGYTF; cdr3_nt: TGTGCCAGCAGCTTGGATTTAGGGGCCGGCTACACCTTC
v_call: TRBV29-1; d_call: -; clone_size: -; j_call: TRBJ2-7; cdr3_aa: CSVNIGGYEQYF; cdr3_nt: TGCAGCGTTAACATAGGGGGCTACGAGCAGTACTTC
v_call: TRBV7-8; d_call: -; clone_size: -; j_call: TRBJ1-3; cdr3_aa: CASSSYDSRNTIYF; cdr3_nt: TGTGCCAGCAGCTCGTACGACAGTCGGAACACCATATATTTT
v_call: TRBV7-9; d_call: TRBD2; clone_size: -; j_call: TRBJ2-1; cdr3_aa: CASSRGGGEQFF; cdr3_nt: TGTGCCAGCAGCCGTGGGGGGGGTGAGCAGTTCTTC
v_call: TRBV7-2; d_call: -; clone_size: -; j_call: TRBJ1-3; cdr3_aa: CASSLVPGAGNTIYF; cdr3_nt: TGTGCCAGCAGCTTAGTCCCCGGGGCTGGAAACACCATATATTTT
v_call: TRBV11-2; d_call: -; clone_size: -; j_call: TRBJ2-7; cdr3_aa: CASSLGAGNYEQYF; cdr3_nt: TGTGCCAGCAGCTTAGGGGCCGGGAACTACGAGCAGTACTTC
v_call: TRBV5-1; d_call: -; clone_size: -; j_call: TRBJ2-2; cdr3_aa: CASSPGLSNTGELFF; cdr3_nt: TGCGCCAGCAGCCCGGGACTGAGTAACACCGGGGAGCTGTTTTTT
v_call: TRBV9; d_call: TRBD1; clone_size: few; j_call: TRBJ1-4; cdr3_aa: CASSGSGTANEKLFF; cdr3_nt: TGTGCCAGCAGCGGATCTGGGACAGCTAATGAAAAACTGTTTTTT
v_call: TRBV2; d_call: TRBD1; clone_size: -; j_call: TRBJ1-6; cdr3_aa: CASSELAGGNNSPLHF; cdr3_nt: TGTGCCAGCAGTGAACTTGCAGGGGGTAATAATTCACCCCTCCACTTT
v_call: TRBV27; d_call: -; clone_size: -; j_call: TRBJ2-7; cdr3_aa: CASSFSGAADEQYF; cdr3_nt: TGTGCCAGCAGTTTCTCTGGGGCGGCCGACGAGCAGTACTTC
v_call: TRBV4-1; d_call: -; clone_size: -; j_call: TRBJ1-1; cdr3_aa: CASSQARGTEAFF; cdr3_nt: TGCGCCAGCAGCCAAGCCAGGGGCACTGAAGCTTTCTTT
v_call: TRBV18; d_call: -; clone_size: -; j_call: TRBJ1-2; cdr3_aa: CASSPPVSTETF; cdr3_nt: TGTGCCAGCTCACCACCTGTTTCGACAGAAACTTTC
v_call: TRBV7-2; d_call: TRBD1; clone_size: -; j_call: TRBJ2-1; cdr3_aa: CASSLGAGGVNEQFF; cdr3_nt: TGTGCCAGCAGCTTAGGGGCAGGGGGAGTCAATGAGCAGTTCTTC
v_call: TRBV29-1; d_call: -; clone_size: -; j_call: TRBJ1-2; cdr3_aa: CSVEGTNYGYTF; cdr3_nt: TGCAGCGTTGAAGGTACTAACTATGGCTACACCTTC
v_call: TRBV9; d_call: TRBD2; clone_size: -; j_call: TRBJ2-1; cdr3_aa: CASSVAGTSGYNEQFF; cdr3_nt: TGTGCCAGCAGCGTAGCTGGGACTAGCGGATACAATGAGCAGTTCTTC
v_call: TRBV9; d_call: TRBD2; clone_size: -; j_call: TRBJ2-3; cdr3_aa: CASSASGGASDTQYF; cdr3_nt: TGTGCCAGCAGCGCCAGCGGGGGGGCGTCGGATACGCAGTATTTT
v_call: TRBV10-3; d_call: -; clone_size: once; j_call: TRBJ2-1; cdr3_aa: CATQYDSYNEQFF; cdr3_nt: TGTGCCACCCAGTACGACTCCTACAATGAGCAGTTCTTC
v_call: TRBV29-1; d_call: -; clone_size: -; j_call: TRBJ2-5; cdr3_aa: CSTRRAQRNQETQYF; cdr3_nt: TGCAGCACCCGACGAGCTCAGCGTAACCAAGAGACCCAGTACTTC
v_call: TRBV10-3; d_call: TRBD2; clone_size: few; j_call: TRBJ2-1; cdr3_aa: CAISEPGLAGGSSYNEQFF; cdr3_nt: TGTGCCATCAGTGAACCGGGACTAGCGGGAGGGAGCTCCTACAATGAGCAGTTCTTC
v_call: TRBV5-4; d_call: -; clone_size: -; j_call: TRBJ2-2; cdr3_aa: CASSLGGQETGELFF; cdr3_nt: TGTGCCAGCAGCTTGGGGGGCCAGGAAACCGGGGAGCTGTTTTTT
v_call: TRBV7-9; d_call: -; clone_size: -; j_call: TRBJ1-2; cdr3_aa: CASRNEPLTNYGYTF; cdr3_nt: TGTGCCAGCAGAAACGAACCACTTACTAACTATGGCTACACCTTC
v_call: TRBV15; d_call: TRBD1; clone_size: -; j_call: TRBJ1-2; cdr3_aa: CATSRFRQGDGYTF; cdr3_nt: TGTGCCACCAGCAGGTTCAGACAGGGGGATGGCTACACCTTC
v_call: TRBV5-1; d_call: -; clone_size: -; j_call: TRBJ2-1; cdr3_aa: CATRFYGGPNNEQFF; cdr3_nt: TGCGCCACCCGCTTTTACGGGGGGCCAAACAATGAGCAGTTCTTC
v_call: TRBV15; d_call: TRBD1; clone_size: few; j_call: TRBJ1-4; cdr3_aa: CATSSHGQEINEKLFF; cdr3_nt: TGTGCCACCAGCAGTCACGGACAGGAGATTAATGAAAAACTGTTTTTT
v_call: TRBV15; d_call: -; clone_size: -; j_call: TRBJ1-5; cdr3_aa: CATSSWDTSSNQPQHF; cdr3_nt: TGTGCCACCAGCAGCTGGGACACTTCTAGCAATCAGCCCCAGCATTTT
v_call: TRBV15; d_call: -; clone_size: -; j_call: TRBJ2-7; cdr3_aa: CATSRLGDTAYEQYF; cdr3_nt: TGTGCCACCAGCCGCCTTGGGGACACAGCCTACGAGCAGTACTTC
v_call: TRBV6-5; d_call: TRBD2; clone_size: -; j_call: TRBJ2-7; cdr3_aa: CASSYSGLAASYEQYF; cdr3_nt: TGTGCCAGCAGTTACTCTGGTCTAGCGGCCTCCTACGAGCAGTACTTC
v_call: TRBV6-5; d_call: TRBD1; clone_size: -; j_call: TRBJ1-4; cdr3_aa: CASSNDRDREKLFF; cdr3_nt: TGTGCCAGCAGTAACGACCGGGACAGAGAAAAACTGTTTTTT
v_call: TRBV7-2; d_call: TRBD2; clone_size: -; j_call: TRBJ2-1; cdr3_aa: CASSLNSAGAYEQFF; cdr3_nt: TGTGCCAGCAGCTTGAATTCGGCGGGAGCCTATGAGCAGTTCTTC